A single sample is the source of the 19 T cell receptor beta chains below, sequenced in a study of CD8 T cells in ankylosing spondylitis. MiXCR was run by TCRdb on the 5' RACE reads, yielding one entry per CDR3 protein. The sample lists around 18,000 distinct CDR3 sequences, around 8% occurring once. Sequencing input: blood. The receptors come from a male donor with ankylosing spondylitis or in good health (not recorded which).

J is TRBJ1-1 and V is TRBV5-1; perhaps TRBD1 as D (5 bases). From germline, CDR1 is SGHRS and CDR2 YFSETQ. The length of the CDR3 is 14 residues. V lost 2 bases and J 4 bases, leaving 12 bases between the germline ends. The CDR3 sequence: CASSLGAVVTEAFF. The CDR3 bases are TGCGCCAGCAGCTTAGGGGCGGTGGTCACTGAAGCTTTCTTT.

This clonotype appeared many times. The CDR3 loop reads CAISESRQGQQYF. DNA of the CDR3: TGTGCCATCAGTGAATCGAGACAGGGACAGCAGTACTTC. The genes are TRBV10-3 and TRBJ2-7; 7 bases map to TRBD1. The V and J ends lost 3 bases and 8 bases, in that order; junction bases with no gene match: 7. This CDR3 is built from 13 residues. The germline V gene encodes CDR1 ENHRY and CDR2 SYGVKD.

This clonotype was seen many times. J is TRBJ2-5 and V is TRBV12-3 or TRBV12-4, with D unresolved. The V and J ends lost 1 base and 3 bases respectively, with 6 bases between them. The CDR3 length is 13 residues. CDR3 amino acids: CASSLGQKETQYF. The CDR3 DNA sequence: TGTGCCAGCAGTTTAGGCCAAAAAGAGACCCAGTACTTC.

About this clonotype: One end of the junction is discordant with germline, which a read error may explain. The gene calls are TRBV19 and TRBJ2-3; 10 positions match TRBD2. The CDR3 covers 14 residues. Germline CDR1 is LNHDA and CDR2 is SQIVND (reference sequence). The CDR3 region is CVSSIGTSADTQYF. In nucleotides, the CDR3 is TGTGTCAGTAGTATTGGGACTAGCGCAGATACGCAGTATTTT.

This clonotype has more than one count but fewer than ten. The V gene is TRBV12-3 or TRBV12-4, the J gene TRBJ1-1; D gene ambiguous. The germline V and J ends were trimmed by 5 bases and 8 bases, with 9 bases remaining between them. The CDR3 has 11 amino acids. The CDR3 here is CASSRSAEAFF. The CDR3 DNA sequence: TGTGCCAGCAGTCGATCAGCAGAAGCTTTCTTT.

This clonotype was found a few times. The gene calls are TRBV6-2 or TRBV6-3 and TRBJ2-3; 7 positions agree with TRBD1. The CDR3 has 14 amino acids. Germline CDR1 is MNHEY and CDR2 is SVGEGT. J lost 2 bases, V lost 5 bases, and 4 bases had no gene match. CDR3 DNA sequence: TGTGCCAGCAGTGACAGGGAATTCACAGATACGCAGTATTTT. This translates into CASSDREFTDTQYF.

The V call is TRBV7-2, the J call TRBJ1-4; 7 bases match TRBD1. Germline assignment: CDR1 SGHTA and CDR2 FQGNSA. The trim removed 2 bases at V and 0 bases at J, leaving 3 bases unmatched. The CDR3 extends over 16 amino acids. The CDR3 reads CASSLTGATTNEKLFF. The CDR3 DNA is TGTGCCAGCAGCTTAACAGGGGCCACAACTAATGAAAAACTGTTTTTT.

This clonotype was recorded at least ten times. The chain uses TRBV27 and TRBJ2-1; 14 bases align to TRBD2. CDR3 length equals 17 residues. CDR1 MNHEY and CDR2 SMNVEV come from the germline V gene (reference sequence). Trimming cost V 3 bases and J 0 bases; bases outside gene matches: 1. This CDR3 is CASSFGTSGSSYNEQFF. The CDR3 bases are TGTGCCAGCAGTTTCGGGACTAGCGGGAGCTCCTACAATGAGCAGTTCTTC.

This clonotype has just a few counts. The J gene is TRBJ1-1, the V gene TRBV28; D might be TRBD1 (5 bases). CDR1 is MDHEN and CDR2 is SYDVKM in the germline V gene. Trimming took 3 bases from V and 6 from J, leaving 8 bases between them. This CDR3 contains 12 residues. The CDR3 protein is CASSLPTAEAFF. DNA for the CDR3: TGTGCCAGCAGTTTGCCGACAGCTGAAGCTTTCTTT.

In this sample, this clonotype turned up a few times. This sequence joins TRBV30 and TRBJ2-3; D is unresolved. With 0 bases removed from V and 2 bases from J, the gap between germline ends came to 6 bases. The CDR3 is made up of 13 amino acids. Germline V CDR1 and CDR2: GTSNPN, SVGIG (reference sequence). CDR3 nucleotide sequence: TGTGCCTGGAGTGTTTCCTTCACAGATACGCAGTATTTT. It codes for CAWSVSFTDTQYF.

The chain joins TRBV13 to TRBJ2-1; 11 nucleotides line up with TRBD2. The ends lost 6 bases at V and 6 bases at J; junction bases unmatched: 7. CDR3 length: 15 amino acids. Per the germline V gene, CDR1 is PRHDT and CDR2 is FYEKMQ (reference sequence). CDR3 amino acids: CASRNLAGGSNEQFF. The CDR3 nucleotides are TGTGCCAGCAGAAACTTAGCGGGAGGGTCCAATGAGCAGTTCTTC.

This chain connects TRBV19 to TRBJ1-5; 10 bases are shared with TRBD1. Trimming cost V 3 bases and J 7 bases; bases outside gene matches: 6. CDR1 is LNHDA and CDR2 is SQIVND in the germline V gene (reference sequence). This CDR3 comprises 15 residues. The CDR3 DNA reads TGTGCCAGTAGTATCGAGGGGACAGGGGCCCAGCCCCAGCATTTT. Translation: CASSIEGTGAQPQHF.

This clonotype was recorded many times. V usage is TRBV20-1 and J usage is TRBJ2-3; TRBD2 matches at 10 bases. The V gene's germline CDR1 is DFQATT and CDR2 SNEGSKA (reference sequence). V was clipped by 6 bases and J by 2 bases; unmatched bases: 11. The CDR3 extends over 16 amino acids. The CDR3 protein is CSATLIAGGVTDTQYF. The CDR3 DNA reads TGCAGTGCCACTCTAATAGCGGGAGGAGTCACAGATACGCAGTATTTT.

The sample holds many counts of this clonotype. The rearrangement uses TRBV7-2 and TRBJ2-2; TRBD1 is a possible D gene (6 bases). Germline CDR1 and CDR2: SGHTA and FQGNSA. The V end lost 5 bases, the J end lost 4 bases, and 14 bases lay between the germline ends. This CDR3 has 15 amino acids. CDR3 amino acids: CASSRLRGTTGELFF. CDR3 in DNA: TGTGCCAGCAGCCGGCTCAGGGGTACCACCGGGGAGCTGTTTTTT.

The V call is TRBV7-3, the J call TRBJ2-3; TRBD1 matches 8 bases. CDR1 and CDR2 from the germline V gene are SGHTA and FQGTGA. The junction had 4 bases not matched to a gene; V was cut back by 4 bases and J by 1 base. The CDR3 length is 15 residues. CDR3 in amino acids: CASSSRGQGTDTQYF. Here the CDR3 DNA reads TGTGCCAGCAGCTCGCGGGGACAGGGCACAGATACGCAGTATTTT.

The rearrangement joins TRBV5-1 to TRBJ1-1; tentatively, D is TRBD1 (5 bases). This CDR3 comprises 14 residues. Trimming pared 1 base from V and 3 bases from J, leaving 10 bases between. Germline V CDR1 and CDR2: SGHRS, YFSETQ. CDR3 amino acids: CASSLQGVYTEAFF. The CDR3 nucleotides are TGCGCCAGCAGCTTGCAGGGAGTATACACTGAAGCTTTCTTT.

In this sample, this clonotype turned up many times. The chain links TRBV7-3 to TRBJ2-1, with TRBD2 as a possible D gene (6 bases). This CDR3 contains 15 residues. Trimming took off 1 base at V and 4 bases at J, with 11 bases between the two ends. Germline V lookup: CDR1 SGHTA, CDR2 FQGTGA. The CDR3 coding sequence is TGTGCCAGCAGCTTAAGGATAGCGGAATACAATGAGCAGTTCTTC. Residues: CASSLRIAEYNEQFF.

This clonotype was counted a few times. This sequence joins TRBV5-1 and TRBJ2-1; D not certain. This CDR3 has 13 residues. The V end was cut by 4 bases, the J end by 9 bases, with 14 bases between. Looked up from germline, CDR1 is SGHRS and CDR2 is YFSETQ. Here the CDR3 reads CASSQGPLGEQFF. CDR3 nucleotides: TGCGCCAGCAGCCAAGGACCTTTAGGTGAGCAGTTCTTC. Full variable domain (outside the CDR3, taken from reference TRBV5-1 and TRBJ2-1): KAGVTQTPRYLIKTRGQQVTLSCSPISGHRSVSWYQQTPGQGLQFLFEYFSETQRNKGNFPGRFSGRQFSNSRSEMNVSTLELGDSALYLCASSQGPLGEQFFGPGTRLTVL.

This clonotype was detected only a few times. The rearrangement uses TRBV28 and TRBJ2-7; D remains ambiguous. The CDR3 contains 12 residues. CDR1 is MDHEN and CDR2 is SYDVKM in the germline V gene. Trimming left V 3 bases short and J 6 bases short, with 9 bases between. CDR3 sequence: CASSLSRTEQYV. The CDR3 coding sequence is TGTGCCAGCAGTTTGAGCAGGACCGAGCAGTACGTC.